This entry features one T cell receptor (beta chain) sequence. The antigen it recognizes is unknown. No quality values exist for individual bases; no much larger clone is one base distant. This entry is derived from a study of CD8 T cells in ankylosing spondylitis (dated by TCRdb to the late 2010s). Broadly, across the study: The study profiled T cell receptor beta repertoires in healthy donors and ankylosing spondylitis patients to find disease-linked TCR variants. The whole study cohort included some 100 healthy donors and roughly 24 ankylosing spondylitis patients. Peripheral blood was sampled, and synovial fluid was additionally collected from ankylosing spondylitis patients. The full study reports these points: The disease-linked clones showed a CD8+ phenotype and occurred at relatively low frequencies in peripheral blood. The disease-linked clones were reported as significantly enriched in matched synovial fluid samples from ankylosing spondylitis patients. A TCR beta motif made up of under ten highly homologous amino acid variants appeared to be characteristic of blood from ankylosing spondylitis patients. Some motif variants were previously reported in synovial fluid and blood of reactive arthritis patients, suggesting common disease-initiation mechanisms.

Synovial fluid samples were paired with blood samples taken from the same ankylosing spondylitis patients. V is shortened by 2 bases, J by 0 bases, and the region joining them spans 11 bases. According to the germline V gene (reference sequence), CDR1 reads MNHEY and CDR2 reads SMNVEV. The CDR3 has 15 amino acids, counting the end cysteine and phenylalanine. Of the read, only the CDR3 DNA is kept; its 45 bases are in frame from base 1. Sequencing was carried out with an Illumina HiSeq 2500. Quantitative 5'-RACE with molecular barcodes was used to prepare TCR beta libraries. As for the authors' bioinformatics: Disease-linked TCR variants were identified with a new computational method built on a probabilistic model of VDJ rearrangement. TCRdb reprocessed the public reads (quality trimming at Q25 with fastp, clone calling with MiXCR) and kept in-frame beta chains. Entries are consolidated by CDR3 protein sequence, retaining the most common genes and DNA. None of the V and J calls come from the authors' own analysis; TCRdb made them. The sample table contains around 35,000 distinct CDR3 sequences; only one count was recorded for 10% to 15% of them. More than 25% of the sample belongs to the ten largest clones.

The TCR originated in a male donor with ankylosing spondylitis. This chain joins TRBV27 to TRBJ2-7; the D gene is perhaps TRBD1, on 7 matching bases. The sequencing input was synovial fluid, either unsorted or a sorted T cell fraction (not recorded which). The CDR3 in this case is CASSLRGRGSYEQYF. Here is the DNA: TGTGCCAGCAGTTTAAGGGGGCGGGGCTCCTACGAGCAGTACTTC.